The entry that follows covers one TCR beta chain sequence. This clone was picked up many times. It lacks a known antigen. No qualities accompany the bases; no much larger clone lies one base away. All of the isolated RNA was reverse transcribed with the High Capacity cDNA Reverse Transcription Kit, so expressed TCRB transcripts were sequenced. Deep immunoSEQ sequencing was performed on naive, central memory and regulatory T cell samples, with an average of roughly 3.3 million total reads per sample. Sorted cells were lysed in RLT buffer, and RNA was extracted using DNase-treated RNeasy Micro or Mini kits according to cell number. To prevent cross-contamination, every cell subset was processed on its own, while patient and healthy donor samples were processed together. The immunoSEQ multiplex PCR was used to amplify TCRB sequences from cDNA, generating 87-bp fragments that spanned the CDR3 region. Sequencing of the amplicons was performed on the Illumina HiSeq platform. The authors' pipeline ran thus. PCR bias was corrected computationally using synthetic template baselines, and reads within Hamming distance 2 were collapsed, with unmergeable singletons discarded. Reads were aligned to IMGT to assign V, D and J genes, CDR3 length, and insertions or deletions at six rearrangement sites. Clonotype counts were normalized to sorted cell number within each subset before computing true diversity and Gini coefficients with the tcR R package. Repertoire sharing was quantified using the overlap coefficient calculated on TCRB nucleotide sequences. Drawn from immuneACCESS, this table holds only the in-frame rearrangements with V and J called that TCRdb kept. Clones are partly lost; checked studies trace under half to an unresolved V gene and leave the rest unexplained. The V and J calls and clone size are taken from that table; D and trimming were inferred from the DNA. This sample has about 140,000 clones in its table, and less than 8.5% of those were observed once. About 1.4% of the sample is held by the ten biggest clonotypes.

The entry originates in a study of beta chain features in type 1 diabetes (dated by TCRdb to the late 2010s). For the study in its entirety: Mean age, gender distribution, total cell number and subset yield did not differ between patients and healthy donors. In the study, recently diagnosed type 1 diabetes patients and matched healthy donors were compared on the TCRB repertoires of their sorted circulating CD4+ T cell subsets. A total of approximately 110,000,000 sorted cells were examined across all samples, and a strong correlation was observed between cell number per subset and RNA yield. Regulatory and stem cell-like memory subsets were obtained from only 8 patients and about eight healthy donors, while naive and central memory subsets were obtained from all 30 or so donors.

For this chain, trimming is 4 bases at the V end and 6 bases at the J end, and the number of junction bases without a gene match is 5. The CDR3 sequence holds 13 residues, the cysteine and phenylalanine included. The only DNA kept is the CDR3, 39 bases in frame from the first base. Taken from the germline V gene, the CDR1 and CDR2 loops are ENHRY and SYGVKD. The research as a whole found: A moderate but significant shortening of TCRB CDR3 length was observed in type 1 diabetes patients in all four CD4+ subsets. Because small numbers of individuals were included in the HLA sub-analyses, any influence of HLA type on TCRB rearrangement was left unresolved. Shorter templates might have been favored by PCR, but patient and control samples were amplified and corrected together, so both groups would have been affected equally by any skew. Naive, central memory and regulatory TCRB repertoires appeared to be more similar among patients than among healthy donors. Patients with type 1 diabetes made fewer insertions and deleted more nucleotides at VDJ recombination sites, implying thymic rearrangement abnormalities. Because cDNA rather than genomic DNA was sequenced, highly expressing activated cells could have been over-represented, although no difference in activation and CD3 levels was found between groups.

Each donor gave one peripheral blood draw, about 110 mL on average, collected into heparinised tubes. A BD FACSAria II and a panel including CD45RO, CCR7, CD25, CD127, CD95 and CD27 were used to sort naive, central memory, regulatory and stem cell-like memory CD4+ T cells. Purity was above 98% for every sorted population. PBMCs were isolated right away by Lymphoprep density gradient centrifugation and were stained directly, without culture. So that batch effects would be minimized, each experiment stained and sorted samples in pairs, pairing one healthy donor with one patient. This TCR came from a woman aged 25-40 years in good health. Input material: central memory CD4+ T cells from blood. Rearrangement joined TRBV10-3 to TRBJ2-7; 8 middle bases align to TRBD2. The DNA sequence reads TGTGCCATCAGTGGAGCGGGAGTTGGCGAGCAGTACTTC. It translates as CAISGAGVGEQYF.